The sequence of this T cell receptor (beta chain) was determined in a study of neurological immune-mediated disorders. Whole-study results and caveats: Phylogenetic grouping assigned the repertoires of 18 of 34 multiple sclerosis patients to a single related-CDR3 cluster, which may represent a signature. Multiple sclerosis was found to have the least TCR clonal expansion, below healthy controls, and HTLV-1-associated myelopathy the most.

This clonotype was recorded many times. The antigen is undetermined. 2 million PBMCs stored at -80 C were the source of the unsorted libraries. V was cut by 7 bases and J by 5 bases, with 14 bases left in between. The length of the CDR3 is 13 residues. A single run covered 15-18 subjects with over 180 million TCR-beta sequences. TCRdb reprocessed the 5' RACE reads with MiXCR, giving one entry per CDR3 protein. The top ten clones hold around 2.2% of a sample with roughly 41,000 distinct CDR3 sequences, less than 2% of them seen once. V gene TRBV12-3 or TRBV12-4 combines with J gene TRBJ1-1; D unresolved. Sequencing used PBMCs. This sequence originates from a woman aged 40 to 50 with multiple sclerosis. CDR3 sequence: CASTSGLGTEAFF. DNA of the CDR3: TGTGCCAGCACCTCGGGGTTGGGTACTGAAGCTTTCTTT.